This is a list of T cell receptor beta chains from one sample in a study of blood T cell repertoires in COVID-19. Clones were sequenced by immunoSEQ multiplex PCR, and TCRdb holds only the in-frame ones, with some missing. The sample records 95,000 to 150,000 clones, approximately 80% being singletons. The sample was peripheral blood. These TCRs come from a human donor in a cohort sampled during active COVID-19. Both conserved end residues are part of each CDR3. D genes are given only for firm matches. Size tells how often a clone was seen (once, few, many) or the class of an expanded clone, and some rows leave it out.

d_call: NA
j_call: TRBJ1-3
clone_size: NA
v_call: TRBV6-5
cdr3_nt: TGTGCCAGCAGTTACTCCTCCGACCGGGTGAACACCATATATTTT
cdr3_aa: CASSYSSDRVNTIYF

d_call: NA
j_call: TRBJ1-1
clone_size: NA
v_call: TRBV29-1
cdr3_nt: TGCAGCGTTGACAGTCCTGGTGAAGCTTTCTTT
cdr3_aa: CSVDSPGEAFF

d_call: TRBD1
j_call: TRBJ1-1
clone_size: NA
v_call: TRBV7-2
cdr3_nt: TGTGCCAGCAGCTCAGATCCAACAGGGGTCACTGAAGCTTTCTTT
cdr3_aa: CASSSDPTGVTEAFF

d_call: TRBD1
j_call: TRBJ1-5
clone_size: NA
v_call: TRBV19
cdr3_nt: TGTGCCAGTAGGCAGGGGGGTAGTAACAATCAGCCCCAGCATTTT
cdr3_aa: CASRQGGSNNQPQHF

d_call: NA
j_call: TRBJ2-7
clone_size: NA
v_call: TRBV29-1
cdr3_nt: TGCAGCGTTGAAGCCTCCGGGACTGGGCGGGAGCAGTACTTC
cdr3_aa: CSVEASGTGREQYF

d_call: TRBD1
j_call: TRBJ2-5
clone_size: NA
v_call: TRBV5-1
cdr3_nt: TGCGCCAGCAGCTTGGCCGGGACAGGGGAAGAGACCCAGTACTTC
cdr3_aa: CASSLAGTGEETQYF

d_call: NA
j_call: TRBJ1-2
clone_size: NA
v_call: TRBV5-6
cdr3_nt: TGTGCCAGCAGCTTAAAACAGGGTAGTGGGAACACCTTC
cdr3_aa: CASSLKQGSGNTF

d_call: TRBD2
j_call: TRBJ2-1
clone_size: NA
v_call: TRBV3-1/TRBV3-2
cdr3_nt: TGTGCCAGCAGCCAAGGACTAGCGGGGGGCCGTTACAATGAGCAGTTCTTC
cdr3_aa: CASSQGLAGGRYNEQFF

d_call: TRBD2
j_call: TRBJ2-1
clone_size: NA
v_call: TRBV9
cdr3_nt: TGTGCCAGCAGCGTAGAGGGACTAGCGGGCAATGAGCAGTTCTTC
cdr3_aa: CASSVEGLAGNEQFF

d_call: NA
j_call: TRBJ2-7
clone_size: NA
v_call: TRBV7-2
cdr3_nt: TGTGCCAGCAGCTTAGGACAGGTGACGACCTACGAGCAGTACTTC
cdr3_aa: CASSLGQVTTYEQYF

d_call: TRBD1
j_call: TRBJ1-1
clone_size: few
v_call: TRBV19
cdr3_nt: TGTGCCAGTACCCTTTCAGGGGGTGCTAACTCCATGAACACTGAAGCTTTCTTT
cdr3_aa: CASTLSGGANSMNTEAFF

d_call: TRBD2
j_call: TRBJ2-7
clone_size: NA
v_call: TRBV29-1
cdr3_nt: TGCAGCGGAAGACTAGCGGGGGCTCCCTACGAGCAGTACTTC
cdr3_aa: CSGRLAGAPYEQYF

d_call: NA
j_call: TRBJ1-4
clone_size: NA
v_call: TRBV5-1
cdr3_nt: TGCGCCAGCAGCCTCTCACAGGCCTCCAATGAAAAACTGTTTTTT
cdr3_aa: CASSLSQASNEKLFF

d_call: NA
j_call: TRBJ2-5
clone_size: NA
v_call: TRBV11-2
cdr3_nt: TGTGCCAGCAGCACGGGGACTGCAGAGGAGACCCAGTACTTC
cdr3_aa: CASSTGTAEETQYF

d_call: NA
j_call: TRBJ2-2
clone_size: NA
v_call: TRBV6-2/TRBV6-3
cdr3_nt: TGTGCCAGCAGTTTGCGCCCCCCCTTCGGGGAGCTGTTTTTT
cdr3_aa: CASSLRPPFGELFF

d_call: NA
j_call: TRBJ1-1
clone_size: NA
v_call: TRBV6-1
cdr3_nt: TGTGCCAGCAGTGAAGCACCGACAGCGAACACTGAAGCTTTCTTT
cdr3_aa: CASSEAPTANTEAFF

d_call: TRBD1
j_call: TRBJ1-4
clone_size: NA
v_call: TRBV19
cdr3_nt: TGTGCCAGTAGTACGAAGACAGGGTTCAGAGGGGAAAAACTGTTTTTT
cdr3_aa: CASSTKTGFRGEKLFF

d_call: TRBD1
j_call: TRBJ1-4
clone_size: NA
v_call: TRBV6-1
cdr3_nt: TGTGCCAGCAGGGACCGGGACAGGGGTGAAAAACTGTTTTTT
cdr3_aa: CASRDRDRGEKLFF

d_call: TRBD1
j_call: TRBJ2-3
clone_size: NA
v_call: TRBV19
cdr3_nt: TGTGCCAGTAGTATCGGGACAGGGGTGGCAGATACGCAGTATTTT
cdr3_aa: CASSIGTGVADTQYF

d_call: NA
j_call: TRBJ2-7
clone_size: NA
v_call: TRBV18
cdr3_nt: TGTGCCAGCTCGTATTGGACAGCGCAAAATGAGCAGTACTTC
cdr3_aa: CASSYWTAQNEQYF

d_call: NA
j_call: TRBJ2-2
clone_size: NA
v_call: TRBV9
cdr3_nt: TGTGCCAGCAGCGTAGGACTAGGCACGAACACCGGGGAGCTGTTTTTT
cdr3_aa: CASSVGLGTNTGELFF

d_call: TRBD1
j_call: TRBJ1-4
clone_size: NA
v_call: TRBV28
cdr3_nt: TGTGCCAGCAGAACAAACAGGGGGCTGACTGAAAAACTGTTTTTT
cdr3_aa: CASRTNRGLTEKLFF

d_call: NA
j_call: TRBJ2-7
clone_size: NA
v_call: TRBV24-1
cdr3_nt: TGTGCCACCAGGAGAGACAGCTACGAGCAGTACTTC
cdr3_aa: CATRRDSYEQYF

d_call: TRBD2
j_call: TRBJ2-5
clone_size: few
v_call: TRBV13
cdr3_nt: TGTGCCAGCAGCTTACAGGGAGGGTCAGAGACCCAGTACTTC
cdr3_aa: CASSLQGGSETQYF

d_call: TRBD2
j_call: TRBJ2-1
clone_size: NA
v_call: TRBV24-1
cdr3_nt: TGTGCCACCAGCCCCCAATTTAGCGGGGGCTGGGATGAGCAGTTCTTC
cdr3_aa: CATSPQFSGGWDEQFF

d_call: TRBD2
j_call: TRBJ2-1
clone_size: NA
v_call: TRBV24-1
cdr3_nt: TGTGCCACCAGTGATTCGGGACTAGCGGGGGACAATGAGCAGTTCTTC
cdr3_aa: CATSDSGLAGDNEQFF